A selection of T cell receptor beta chains follows, all from one sample in a study of regulatory dendritic cells for organ transplantation. Using immunoSEQ multiplex PCR, the repertoire was profiled, and TCRdb retains in-frame clones only, with some absent. The sample carries 20,000 to 25,000 clones, 74% recorded once. The source material was memory CD4+ T cells from blood. The source of these receptors is a human donor in good health. The CDR3 runs from the conserved cysteine through the conserved F or W. D genes are given only for firm matches. The size of a clone is reported for some rows only, either as once, few or many, or as a class for expanded clones.

J | size | V | D | DNA | CDR3
TRBJ1-6 | NA | TRBV2 | TRBD1 | TGTGCCAGCAGGAGGGACAGGGAAATTTCACCCCTCCACTTT | CASRRDREISPLHF
TRBJ1-1 | few | TRBV11-2 | NA | TGTGCCAGCAGGGGGGGGCTATGGAACACTGAAGCTTTCTTT | CASRGGLWNTEAFF
TRBJ2-1 | NA | TRBV6-1 | TRBD1 | TGTGCCAGCAGGAACAGGGGTGCCGACAATGAGCAGTTCTTC | CASRNRGADNEQFF
TRBJ2-7 | NA | TRBV9 | NA | TGTGCCAGCAGCGTAGGACTAACTAGTTACGAGCAGTACTTC | CASSVGLTSYEQYF
TRBJ2-7 | NA | TRBV7-2 | NA | TGTGCCAGCAGCCTACCGTCCATCAGGGAGCAGTACTTC | CASSLPSIREQYF
TRBJ1-4 | NA | TRBV4-1 | TRBD1 | TGCGCCAGCAGCCGCCGGGACAGGGGAGATGAAAAACTGTTTTTT | CASSRRDRGDEKLFF
TRBJ2-2 | NA | TRBV6-1 | NA | TGTGCCAGCAGTGAAGCGGGGGGGCCGAACGGGGAGCTGTTTTTT | CASSEAGGPNGELFF
TRBJ1-2 | NA | TRBV2 | NA | TGTGCCAGCAGTGAAGGTACAGCCAACTTTGCTGGCTACACCTTC | CASSEGTANFAGYTF
TRBJ1-1 | NA | TRBV6-5 | NA | TGTGCCAGCAGTTACGGCAGGCCCTACACTGAAGCTTTCTTT | CASSYGRPYTEAFF
TRBJ2-3 | NA | TRBV5-1 | NA | TGCGCCAGCCGTGACGGGAAAGTGACCACAGATACGCAGTATTTT | CASRDGKVTTDTQYF
TRBJ1-4 | NA | TRBV7-9 | NA | TGTGCCAGCAGCATAGGACATATTAATGAAAAACTGTTTTTT | CASSIGHINEKLFF
TRBJ2-3 | NA | TRBV7-7 | NA | TGTGCTAGCAGCCTCTCCGGGATAGACACAGATACGCAGTATTTT | CASSLSGIDTDTQYF
TRBJ2-5 | NA | TRBV2 | NA | TGTGCCAGCAGCGACACAGGGGCGGGACGAGAGACCCAGTACTTC | CASSDTGAGRETQYF
TRBJ2-5 | NA | TRBV27 | NA | TGTGCCAGCAGAATAGTGGGACTGGGAGAGACCCAGTACTTC | CASRIVGLGETQYF
TRBJ2-3 | NA | TRBV11-2 | NA | TGTGCCAGCAGCTTAGGCCGGGGACTGACTAGCACAGATACGCAGTATTTT | CASSLGRGLTSTDTQYF
TRBJ1-5 | NA | TRBV6-5 | TRBD1 | TGTGCCAGCCGACAGGGGGAGGAACAGCCCCAGCATTTT | CASRQGEEQPQHF
TRBJ2-7 | NA | TRBV20-1 | NA | TGCAGTGCTAGGGCCGGACAGATGATGTACTTC | CSARAGQMMYF
TRBJ2-1 | NA | TRBV10-3 | TRBD2 | TGTGCCATCACTAGCGGGGGGGCTAATGAGCAGTTCTTC | CAITSGGANEQFF
TRBJ2-7 | NA | TRBV2 | NA | TGTGCCAGCATGGCCATGCCGACAGGCACCCGAGAGCAGTACTTC | CASMAMPTGTREQYF
TRBJ1-1 | NA | TRBV5-4 | TRBD1 | TGTGCCAGCAGCACTGACAGGGCCCGTGAAGCTTTCTTT | CASSTDRAREAFF
TRBJ1-5 | NA | TRBV10-3 | TRBD1 | TGTGCCATCAGTGAGCAGGGGGCCGGCAATCAGCCCCAGCATTTT | CAISEQGAGNQPQHF
TRBJ1-3 | NA | TRBV9 | NA | TGTGCCAGCAGCGTAGAAACAGGAACTGGAAACACCATATATTTT | CASSVETGTGNTIYF
TRBJ1-1 | NA | TRBV5-1 | TRBD1 | TGCGCCAGCAGCCAGGGGACAGGGGGCCTCGAAGCTTTCTTT | CASSQGTGGLEAFF
TRBJ1-3 | NA | TRBV27 | NA | TGTGCCAGCAGCATTACAGGGGGAAACACCATATATTTT | CASSITGGNTIYF
TRBJ2-1 | NA | TRBV11-3 | TRBD2 | TGTGCCAGCAGCTTATCCAGCGGGGGATACAATGAGCAGTTCTTC | CASSLSSGGYNEQFF
TRBJ1-5 | once | TRBV6-5 | NA | TGTGCCAGCAGTTACTTGGACAGCGTCCTCGATCAGCCCCAGCATTTT | CASSYLDSVLDQPQHF
TRBJ2-5 | NA | TRBV5-5 | TRBD2 | TGTGCCAGCAGGGTAGGACTAGCGGGGTCCCAAGAGACCCAGTACTTC | CASRVGLAGSQETQYF
TRBJ2-3 | NA | TRBV19 | NA | TGTGCCAGTAATCTAACAGAGCAAGATACGCAGTATTTT | CASNLTEQDTQYF
TRBJ2-6 | once | TRBV7-9 | NA | TGTGCCAGCAGCCTCACAGGCGTGGTTGGATTTTCTGGGGCCAACGTCCTGACTTTC | CASSLTGVVGFSGANVLTF
TRBJ1-2 | NA | TRBV5-1 | TRBD1 | TGCGCCAGCAGCTACGGGACAGGGGTTCGGGACTATGGCTACACCTTC | CASSYGTGVRDYGYTF
TRBJ1-4 | NA | TRBV7-2 | NA | TGTGCCAGCAGCCCCTCAGGTGGGGGGGTTAATGAAAAACTGTTTTTT | CASSPSGGGVNEKLFF
TRBJ1-5 | NA | TRBV5-5 | NA | TGTGCCAGCAGCTTGAAAACAGGGACATTTAGCAATCAGCCCCAGCATTTT | CASSLKTGTFSNQPQHF
TRBJ2-6 | NA | TRBV2 | NA | TGTGCCAGCAGTAGGGAGCAGTTCTCTGGGGCCAACGTCCTGACTTTC | CASSREQFSGANVLTF
TRBJ1-6 | NA | TRBV10-1 | TRBD1 | TGCGCCAGCAGTGAGTCAGGGGGCATACACTCCTATAATTCACCCCTCCACTTT | CASSESGGIHSYNSPLHF
TRBJ2-5 | NA | TRBV5-1 | TRBD1 | TGCGCCAGCAGCTTGTCGACAGGGGGAGAGACCCAGTACTTC | CASSLSTGGETQYF
TRBJ2-3 | NA | TRBV5-1 | NA | TGCGCCAGCAAGGGACTGATGACTAGCACAGATACGCAGTATTTT | CASKGLMTSTDTQYF
TRBJ2-1 | NA | TRBV7-2 | NA | TGTGCCAGCAGCTTAAAGGCTCTGGTCGGGGTCGATAATGAGCAGTTCTTC | CASSLKALVGVDNEQFF
TRBJ2-3 | NA | TRBV7-9 | TRBD2 | TGTGCCAGCAGCTTGATAGCGGGGGGGCAAGATACGCAGTATTTT | CASSLIAGGQDTQYF
TRBJ1-2 | NA | TRBV6-5 | NA | TGCGCCAGCTTTCAGGGTCAGGGTTTTAACTATGGCTACACCTTC | CASFQGQGFNYGYTF
TRBJ2-5 | NA | TRBV5-1 | TRBD2 | TGCGCCAGCAGCCCGACTAGCGGGGACGAGACCCAGTACTTC | CASSPTSGDETQYF
TRBJ2-3 | once | TRBV5-1 | TRBD1 | TGCGCCAGCAGCTTGGTCGGGACAGGGATCACAGATACGCAGTATTTT | CASSLVGTGITDTQYF
TRBJ1-4 | NA | TRBV27 | TRBD1 | TGTGCCAGCAGTTTATTTGCCCCAGGGGGCGCTGGGACTAATGAAAAACTGTTTTTT | CASSLFAPGGAGTNEKLFF
TRBJ1-1 | NA | TRBV6-6 | TRBD1 | TGTGCCAGCAGTTTCCCTGACAGGGGGACTGAAGCTTTCTTT | CASSFPDRGTEAFF
TRBJ1-4 | once | TRBV5-6 | NA | TGTGCCAGCAGCCCTTTGATGGGGAGTGAAAAACTGTTTTTT | CASSPLMGSEKLFF
TRBJ1-1 | NA | TRBV7-9 | NA | TGTGCCATAGCCAACTCGGGTGAAGCTTTCTTT | CAIANSGEAFF
TRBJ1-5 | NA | TRBV5-1 | TRBD1 | TGCGCCAGCAGTTTAGGACAGGGGAGCCAGCCCCAGCATTTT | CASSLGQGSQPQHF
TRBJ2-1 | NA | TRBV6-1 | TRBD1 | TGTGCCAGCAGTGAAGGAGAACAGGGGGGAAATCCCAATGAGCAGTTCTTC | CASSEGEQGGNPNEQFF